These 17 T cell receptor beta chains came from one sample sequenced in a study of early stage breast cancer tumors. Profiled with immunoSEQ multiplex PCR; TCRdb holds only in-frame clones, not every one. The sample has some 5,000 clones; 70% are singletons. What was sequenced was normal breast tissue next to the tumor. All receptors come from a person aged 55 to 69 with breast cancer.

This chain links TRBV9 with TRBJ2-3; a weak D match, TRBD1 (6 bases). CDR3 size: 15 residues. Trimming took 2 bases from V and 2 from J, leaving 12 bases between them. Germline V gene lookup returns CDR1 SGDLS and CDR2 YYNGEE. CDR3 nucleotide sequence: TGTGCCAGCAGCGTCACAGGGACAAACACAGATACGCAGTATTTT. Residues: CASSVTGTNTDTQYF.

This chain connects TRBV27 to TRBJ1-2, with D maybe TRBD1 (6 bases). The germline V gene has CDR1 MNHEY and CDR2 SMNVEV (reference sequence). V shed 2 bases and J shed 7 bases, with 14 bases lying between them. The CDR3 has 14 residues. CDR3 DNA sequence: TGTGCCAGCAGTTTAAACGGGGGGGGCTTTGGCTACACCTTC. Translating gives CASSLNGGGFGYTF.

The chain carries TRBV7-9 and TRBJ2-7, with 7 nucleotides matching TRBD2. The germline gives CDR1 SEHNR, CDR2 FQNEAQ (reference sequence). The ends lost 5 bases at V and 0 bases at J; junction bases unmatched: 4. This CDR3 region has 14 residues. Here the CDR3 DNA reads TGTGCCAGCAGCCAGCGGGACTCCTCCTACGAGCAGTACTTC. As protein: CASSQRDSSYEQYF.

The V call is TRBV5-4, the J call TRBJ1-6; 8 positions agree with TRBD1. Germline V lookup: CDR1 SGHNT, CDR2 YYREEE (reference sequence). There are 16 residues in the CDR3. The CDR3 loop is CAVVDRAQSYNSPLHF. The CDR3 nucleotides are TGTGCTGTCGTGGACAGGGCGCAGTCCTATAATTCACCCCTCCACTTT.

This chain connects TRBV18 to TRBJ2-1; 11 bases fit TRBD2. J lost 0 bases, V lost 6 bases, and 4 bases had no gene match. The CDR3 extends over 16 amino acids. Germline V gene sequence: CDR1 KGHSH, CDR2 LQKENI. CDR3 region: CASSASGGSSYNEQFF. DNA for the CDR3: TGTGCCAGCTCGGCTAGCGGGGGGAGCTCCTACAATGAGCAGTTCTTC.

The chain uses TRBV9 and TRBJ2-3; D ambiguous. The CDR3 sequence is 13 residues long. The germline V gene encodes CDR1 SGDLS and CDR2 YYNGEE. Trimming shortened V by 0 bases and J by 3 bases, and 5 bases separated the two germline ends. This CDR3 reads CASSVGPTDTQYF. CDR3 sequence (DNA): TGTGCCAGCAGCGTAGGACCGACAGATACGCAGTATTTT.

This chain joins TRBV19 and TRBJ2-5, with D possibly TRBD2 on 5 matching bases. The V gene's germline CDR1 is LNHDA and CDR2 SQIVND (reference sequence). The CDR3 runs to 10 residues. V lost 10 bases to trimming and J lost 5 bases, with 8 bases between them. The CDR3 sequence: CATGGETQYF. The CDR3 bases are TGTGCCACAGGAGGCGAGACCCAGTACTTC.

This clone was observed a handful of times. CDR3 coding DNA: TGTGCCAGCAGCTTGCTTTTAGGACGGAACATTCAGTACTTC. It is translated as CASSLLLGRNIQYF. The genes are TRBV5-5 and TRBJ2-4; D not certain. The germline V gene encodes CDR1 SGHKS and CDR2 YYEKEE (reference sequence). The V end was cut by 1 base, the J end by 7 bases, with 12 bases between. The CDR3 loop spans 14 amino acids.

The V call is TRBV13, the J call TRBJ2-3; D remains ambiguous. Germline V gives CDR1 PRHDT, CDR2 FYEKMQ (reference sequence). Trimming took off 2 bases at V and 3 bases at J, with 3 bases between the two ends. There are 12 residues in the CDR3. In nucleotides, the CDR3 is TGTGCCAGCAGCTTAACTACAGATACGCAGTATTTT. Amino acid sequence: CASSLTTDTQYF.

The rearrangement uses TRBV19 and TRBJ1-1; TRBD1 might be the D (6 bases). This CDR3 is built from 14 residues. The germline V and J ends were trimmed by 6 bases and 4 bases, with 15 bases remaining between them. Germline V gene sequence: CDR1 LNHDA, CDR2 SQIVND (reference sequence). CDR3 coding DNA: TGTGCCAGTAGACTCAGGGGCGGGAGCACTGAAGCTTTCTTT. This gives the protein CASRLRGGSTEAFF.

This clone was picked up a small number of times. The V call is TRBV28, the J call TRBJ2-7; a possible D gene is TRBD2 (5 bases). V was trimmed by 8 bases and J by 3 bases, leaving 14 bases between them. This CDR3 has 13 residues. CDR1 and CDR2 from the germline V gene are MDHEN and SYDVKM. The CDR3 DNA reads TGTGCCAGCGAGAGGGCAGGAGGCTACGAGCAGTACTTC. The encoded protein is CASERAGGYEQYF.

The sample holds a few counts of this clone. The chain joins TRBV10-3 to TRBJ1-5, with D possibly matching TRBD1 (6 bases). The CDR3 contains 16 residues. V shed 2 bases and J shed 5 bases, with 16 bases lying between them. The germline CDR1 and CDR2 sequences are ENHRY and SYGVKD. The DNA for the CDR3 is TGTGCCATCAGTGAGGGCGTGTGGGGGGCATATCAGCCCCAGCATTTT. As protein: CAISEGVWGAYQPQHF.

The count of this clone is one. The rearrangement links TRBV5-4 to TRBJ2-5; weak D call: TRBD1 (5 bases). The CDR3 totals 16 residues. In germline, CDR1 is SGHNT, CDR2 YYREEE (reference sequence). The germline V and J ends were trimmed by 5 bases and 2 bases, with 19 bases remaining between them. The CDR3 nucleotides read TGTGCCAGCAGTCATGGGGCAGGCGAAACACAAGAGACCCAGTACTTC. This gives the protein CASSHGAGETQETQYF.

The V and J genes are TRBV19 and TRBJ2-1, with D uncertain. V lost 9 bases to trimming and J lost 9 bases, with 15 bases between them. The CDR3 is 12 residues long. Per the germline V gene, CDR1 is LNHDA and CDR2 is SQIVND (reference sequence). The CDR3 DNA sequence: TGTGCCAGCCAGTTCGCCCGGGCTGAGCAGTTCTTC. It translates to CASQFARAEQFF.

The rearrangement joins TRBV4-3 to TRBJ2-1; D not resolved. Per germline, CDR1 LGHNA and CDR2 YSLEER. V lost 4 bases, J lost 0 bases, and 10 bases lay in between. This CDR3 region has 15 residues. CDR3 protein: CASSPDPSSYNEQFF. The CDR3 DNA reads TGCGCCAGCAGCCCGGACCCCAGCTCCTACAATGAGCAGTTCTTC.

This clone occurred a few times. Here the CDR3 reads CASSLEVFGKWMDEQFF. CDR3 nucleotides: TGTGCCAGCAGCTTAGAAGTATTCGGTAAGTGGATGGATGAGCAGTTCTTC. V and J are TRBV11-2 and TRBJ2-1; no firm D call. The length of the CDR3 is 17 residues. Trimming removed 0 bases from V and 8 bases from J, with 20 bases in between. Germline assignment: CDR1 SGHAT and CDR2 FQNNGV. Variable domain in full (rest from reference TRBV11-2 and TRBJ2-1): EAGVAQSPRYKIIEKRQSVAFWCNPISGHATLYWYQQILGQGPKLLIQFQNNGVVDDSQLPKDRFSAERLKGVDSTLKIQPAKLEDSAVYLCASSLEVFGKWMDEQFFGPGTRLTVL.

This clone was seen only a few times. The chain's CDR3 is CASSPVGFYEQYF. The CDR3 DNA reads as TGTGCCAGCAGCCCCGTGGGATTCTACGAGCAGTACTTC. This chain uses TRBV28 with TRBJ2-7; D gene unclear. The V and J ends lost 6 bases and 3 bases respectively, with 12 bases between them. The CDR3 covers 13 residues. Germline V gives CDR1 MDHEN, CDR2 SYDVKM.